This T cell receptor beta chain came from a study of shared T cell receptors in the human thymus. TCRdb's table, derived via immunoSEQ multiplex PCR, lists solely in-frame clones and lacks some. The repertoire holds approximately 760,000 clones, with 80% to 90% as singletons. Trimming left V 2 bases short and J 1 base short, with 12 bases between. The CDR3 extends over 15 amino acids. Germline assignment: CDR1 SGHRS and CDR2 YFSETQ. These same records also appear under a second study, on human thymus T cells. That work contributes: Surgeons resected thymus tissue during corrective heart surgery.

The J gene is TRBJ1-1, the V gene TRBV5-1; D uncertain. The clonotype comes from a girl under three years old with a congenital heart defect. Material for sequencing was thymocytes. CDR3: CASSLGRWKNTEAFF. Written as DNA, the CDR3 is TGCGCCAGCAGCTTAGGGAGATGGAAGAACACTGAAGCTTTCTTT.